The 2 T cell receptor beta chains reported below all come from one sample, sequenced in a study of regulatory dendritic cells for organ transplantation. No antigen has been identified for these receptors. CFSE-labeled sorted T cells met regulatory or mature dendritic cells for around 5 days. TCRdb's copy holds only in-frame clones and misses some; the assay was immunoSEQ multiplex PCR. The profile covers around 7,400 clones, with 60% to 70% appearing a single time and 3.5% to 4.5% taken by the ten largest. The sequencing input was memory CD4+ T cells from blood cultured with dendritic cells. The subset was: CD45RO+ memory T cells. Receptors originate from a human donor in good health.

The chain combines TRBV5-4 with TRBJ1-4; D perhaps matches TRBD1 (5 bases). CDR3 length: 13 amino acids. Germline lookup yields CDR1 SGHNT and CDR2 YYREEE (reference sequence). V was pared by 4 bases and J by 8 bases, with 12 bases between. CDR3 nucleotides: TGTGCCAGCAGCCTGAGACAGTCGGAAAAACTGTTTTTT. Translation gives CASSLRQSEKLFF.

This clone has only one observation. V and J are TRBV2 and TRBJ1-4, with unresolved D. Between the trimmed V and J ends, which lost 1 base and 1 base, there was a span of 7 bases. The CDR3 runs 15 residues. Germline V gives CDR1 SNHLY, CDR2 FYNNEI. The CDR3 is CASSEVRQTNEKLFF. The CDR3 bases are TGTGCCAGCAGTGAAGTGAGACAAACTAATGAAAAACTGTTTTTT.